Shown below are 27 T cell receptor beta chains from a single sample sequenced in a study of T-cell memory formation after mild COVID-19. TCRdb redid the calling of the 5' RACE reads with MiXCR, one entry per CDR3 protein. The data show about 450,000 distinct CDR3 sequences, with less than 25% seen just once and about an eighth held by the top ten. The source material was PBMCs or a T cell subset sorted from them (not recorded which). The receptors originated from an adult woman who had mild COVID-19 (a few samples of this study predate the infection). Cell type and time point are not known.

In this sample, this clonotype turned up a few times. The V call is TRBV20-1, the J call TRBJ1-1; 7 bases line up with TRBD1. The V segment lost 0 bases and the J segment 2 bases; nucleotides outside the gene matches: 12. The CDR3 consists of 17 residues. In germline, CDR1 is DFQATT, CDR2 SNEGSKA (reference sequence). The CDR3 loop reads CSARDSTQGRFNTEAFF. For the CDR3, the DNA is TGCAGTGCTAGAGATTCGACACAGGGGCGGTTTAACACTGAAGCTTTCTTT.

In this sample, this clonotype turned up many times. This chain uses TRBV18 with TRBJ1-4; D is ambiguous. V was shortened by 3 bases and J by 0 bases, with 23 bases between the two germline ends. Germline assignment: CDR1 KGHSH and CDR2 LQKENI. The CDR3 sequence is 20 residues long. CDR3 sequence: CASSPQFTGLAPATNEKLFF. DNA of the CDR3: TGTGCCAGCTCACCTCAGTTTACGGGCCTCGCCCCTGCAACTAATGAAAAACTGTTTTTT.

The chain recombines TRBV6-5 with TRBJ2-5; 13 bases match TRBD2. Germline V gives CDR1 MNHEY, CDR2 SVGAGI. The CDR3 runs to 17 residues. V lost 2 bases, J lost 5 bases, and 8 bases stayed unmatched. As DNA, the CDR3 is TGTGCCAGCAGTTACACCGGGACTAGCGGGATCGGCGAGACCCAGTACTTC. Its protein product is CASSYTGTSGIGETQYF.

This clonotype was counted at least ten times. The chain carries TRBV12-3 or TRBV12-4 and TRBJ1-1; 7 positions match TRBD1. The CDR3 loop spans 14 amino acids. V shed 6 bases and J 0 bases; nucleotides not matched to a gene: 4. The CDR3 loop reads CASSQDRLNTEAFF. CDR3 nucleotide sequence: TGTGCCAGCAGCCAGGACAGGTTGAACACTGAAGCTTTCTTT.

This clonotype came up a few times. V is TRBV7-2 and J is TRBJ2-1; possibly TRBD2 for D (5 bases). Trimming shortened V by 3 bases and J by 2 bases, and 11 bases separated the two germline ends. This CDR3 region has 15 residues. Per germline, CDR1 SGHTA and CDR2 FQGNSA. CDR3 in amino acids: CASSLFEGTYNEQFF. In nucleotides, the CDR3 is TGTGCCAGCAGCTTGTTCGAGGGAACCTACAATGAGCAGTTCTTC.

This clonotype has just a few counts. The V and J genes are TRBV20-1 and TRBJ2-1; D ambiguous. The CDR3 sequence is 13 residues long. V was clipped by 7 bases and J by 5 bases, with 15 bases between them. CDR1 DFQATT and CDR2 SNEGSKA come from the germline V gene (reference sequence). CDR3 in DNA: TGCAGTGTGATGTCGTTGAGCGACAATGAGCAGTTCTTC. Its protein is CSVMSLSDNEQFF.

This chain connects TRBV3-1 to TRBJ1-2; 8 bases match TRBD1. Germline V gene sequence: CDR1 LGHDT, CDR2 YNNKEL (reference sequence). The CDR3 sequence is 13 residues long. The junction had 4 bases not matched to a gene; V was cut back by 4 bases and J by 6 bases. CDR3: CASSRRGRDGYTF. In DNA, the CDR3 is TGTGCCAGCAGCCGCAGGGGGCGAGATGGCTACACCTTC.

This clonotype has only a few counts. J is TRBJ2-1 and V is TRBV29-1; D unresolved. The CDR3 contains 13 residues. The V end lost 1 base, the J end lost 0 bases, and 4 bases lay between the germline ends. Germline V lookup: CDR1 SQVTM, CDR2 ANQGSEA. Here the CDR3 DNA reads TGCAGCGTTGAAGCGGCCTCCTACAATGAGCAGTTCTTC. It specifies CSVEAASYNEQFF.

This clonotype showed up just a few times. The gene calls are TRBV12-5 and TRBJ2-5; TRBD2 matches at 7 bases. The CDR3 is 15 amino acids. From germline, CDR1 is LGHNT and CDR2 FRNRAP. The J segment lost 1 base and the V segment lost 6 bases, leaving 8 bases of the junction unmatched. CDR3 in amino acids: CASGTPSGTQETQYF. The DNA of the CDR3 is TGTGCTAGTGGAACTCCTAGCGGCACCCAAGAGACCCAGTACTTC.

The DNA of the CDR3 is TGTGCCAGCAGCTTAGTTCCTAGCGGTACCTACGAGCAGTACTTC. Protein product: CASSLVPSGTYEQYF. The J gene is TRBJ2-7, the V gene TRBV11-2; 7 bases fit TRBD2. CDR3 length: 15 amino acids. CDR1 is SGHAT and CDR2 is FQNNGV in the germline V gene. Trimming removed 1 base from V and 2 bases from J; junction bases left unmatched: 5.

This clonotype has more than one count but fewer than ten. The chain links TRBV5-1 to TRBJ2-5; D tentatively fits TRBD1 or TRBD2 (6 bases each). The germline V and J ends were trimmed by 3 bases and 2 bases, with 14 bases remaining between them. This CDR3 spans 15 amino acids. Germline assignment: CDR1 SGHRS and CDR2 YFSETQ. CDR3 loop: CASSSQGGLQETQYF. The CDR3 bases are TGCGCCAGCAGCTCACAAGGGGGACTTCAAGAGACCCAGTACTTC.

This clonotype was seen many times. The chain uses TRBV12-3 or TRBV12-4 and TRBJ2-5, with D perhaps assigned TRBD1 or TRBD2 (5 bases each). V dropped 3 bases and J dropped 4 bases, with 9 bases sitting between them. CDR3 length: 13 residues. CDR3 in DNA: TGTGCCAGCAGTTTGGGGGTGGGAGAGACCCAGTACTTC. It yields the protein CASSLGVGETQYF.

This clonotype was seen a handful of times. The CDR3 is CASSLSPSGNTGELFF. The CDR3 DNA follows: TGCGCCAGCAGCTTGTCGCCTAGCGGGAACACCGGGGAGCTGTTTTTT. The chain employs TRBV5-1 and TRBJ2-2; 7 nucleotides line up with TRBD2. Trimming cost V 1 base and J 1 base; bases outside gene matches: 4. The CDR3 is made up of 16 amino acids. Germline V gives CDR1 SGHRS, CDR2 YFSETQ.

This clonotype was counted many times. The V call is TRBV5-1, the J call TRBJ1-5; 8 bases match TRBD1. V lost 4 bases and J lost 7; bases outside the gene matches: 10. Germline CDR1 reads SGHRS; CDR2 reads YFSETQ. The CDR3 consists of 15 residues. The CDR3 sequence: CASSDGSTGEQPQHF. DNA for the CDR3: TGCGCCAGCAGCGACGGATCGACAGGGGAACAGCCCCAGCATTTT.

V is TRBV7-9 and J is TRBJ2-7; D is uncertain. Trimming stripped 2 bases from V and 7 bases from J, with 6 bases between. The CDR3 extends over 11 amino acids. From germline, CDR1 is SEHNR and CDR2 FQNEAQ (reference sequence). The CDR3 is CASSLNTEQYF. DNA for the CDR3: TGTGCCAGCAGCTTAAATACTGAGCAGTACTTC.

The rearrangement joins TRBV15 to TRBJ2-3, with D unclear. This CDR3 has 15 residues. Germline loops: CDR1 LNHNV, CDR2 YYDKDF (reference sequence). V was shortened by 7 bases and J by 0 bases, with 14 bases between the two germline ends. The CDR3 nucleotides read TGTGCCACCATAGATACAAGCTTAAGCACAGATACGCAGTATTTT. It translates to CATIDTSLSTDTQYF.

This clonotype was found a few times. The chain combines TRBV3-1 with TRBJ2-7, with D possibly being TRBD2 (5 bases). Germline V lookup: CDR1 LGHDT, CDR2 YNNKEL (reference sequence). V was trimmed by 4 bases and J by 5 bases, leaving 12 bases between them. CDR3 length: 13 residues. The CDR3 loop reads CASSLPPGDEQYF. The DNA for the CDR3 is TGTGCCAGCAGCCTTCCCCCCGGGGACGAGCAGTACTTC.

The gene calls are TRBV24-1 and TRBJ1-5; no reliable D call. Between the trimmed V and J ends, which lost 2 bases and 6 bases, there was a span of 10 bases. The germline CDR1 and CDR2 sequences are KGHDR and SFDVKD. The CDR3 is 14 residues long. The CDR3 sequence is CATSDSITAQPQHF. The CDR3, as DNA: TGTGCCACCAGTGATTCCATAACAGCTCAGCCCCAGCATTTT.

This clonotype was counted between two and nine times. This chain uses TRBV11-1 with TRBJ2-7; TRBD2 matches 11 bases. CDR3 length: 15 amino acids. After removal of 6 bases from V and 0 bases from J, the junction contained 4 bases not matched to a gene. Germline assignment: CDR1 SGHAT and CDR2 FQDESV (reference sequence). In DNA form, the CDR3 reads TGTGCCAGCAGTCTAGCGGGGGGTGACTCCTACGAGCAGTACTTC. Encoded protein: CASSLAGGDSYEQYF.

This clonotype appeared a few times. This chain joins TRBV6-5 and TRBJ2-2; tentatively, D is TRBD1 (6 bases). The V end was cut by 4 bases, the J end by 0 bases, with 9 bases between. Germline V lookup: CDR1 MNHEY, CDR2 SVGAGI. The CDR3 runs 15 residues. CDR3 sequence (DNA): TGTGCCAGCAGTTGGACAGACACGAACACCGGGGAGCTGTTTTTT. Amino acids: CASSWTDTNTGELFF.

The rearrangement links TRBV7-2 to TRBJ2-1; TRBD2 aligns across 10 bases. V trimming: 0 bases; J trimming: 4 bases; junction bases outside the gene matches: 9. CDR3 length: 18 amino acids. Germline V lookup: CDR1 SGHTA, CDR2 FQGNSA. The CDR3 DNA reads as TGTGCCAGCAGCTTAGCGCTGGCTAGCGGGAGCCTTTACAATGAGCAGTTCTTC. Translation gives CASSLALASGSLYNEQFF.

The chain's CDR3 is CASSPDRHSNQPQHF. The CDR3 nucleotides are TGTGCCAGCAGTCCAGACAGGCATAGCAATCAGCCCCAGCATTTT. The chain carries TRBV6-5 and TRBJ1-5, with D tentatively TRBD1 (6 bases). The CDR3 is 15 residues long. CDR1 is MNHEY, CDR2 SVGAGI, per germline. V gave up 5 bases and J gave up 0 bases, with 11 bases separating them.

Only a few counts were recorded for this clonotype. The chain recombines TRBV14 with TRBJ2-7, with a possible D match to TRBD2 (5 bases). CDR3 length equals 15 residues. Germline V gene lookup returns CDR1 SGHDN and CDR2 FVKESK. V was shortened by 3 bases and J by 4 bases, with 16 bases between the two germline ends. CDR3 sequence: CASSQMTIEGYEQYF. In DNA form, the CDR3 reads TGTGCCAGCAGCCAGATGACTATCGAAGGGTACGAGCAGTACTTC.

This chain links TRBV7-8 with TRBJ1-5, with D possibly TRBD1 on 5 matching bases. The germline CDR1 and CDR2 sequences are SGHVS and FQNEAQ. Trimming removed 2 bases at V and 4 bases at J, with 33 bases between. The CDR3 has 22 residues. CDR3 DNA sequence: TGTGCCAGCAGCTTAAGGCGGGTACCAACTCACGGGACGCATTATCGTAATCAGCCCCAGCATTTT. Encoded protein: CASSLRRVPTHGTHYRNQPQHF.

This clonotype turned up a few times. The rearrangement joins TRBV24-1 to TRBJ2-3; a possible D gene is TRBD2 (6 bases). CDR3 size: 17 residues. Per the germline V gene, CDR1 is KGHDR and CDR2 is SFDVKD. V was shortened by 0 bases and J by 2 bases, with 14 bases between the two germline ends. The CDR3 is CATSDLRRGANTDTQYF. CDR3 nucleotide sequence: TGTGCCACCAGTGATTTGCGGAGGGGCGCGAACACAGATACGCAGTATTTT.

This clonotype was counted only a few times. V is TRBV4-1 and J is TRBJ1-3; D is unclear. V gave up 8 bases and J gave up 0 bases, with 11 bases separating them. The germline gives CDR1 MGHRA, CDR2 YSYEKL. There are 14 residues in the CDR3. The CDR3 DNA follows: TGCGCCAGCCCCCGGGCCCGCTCTGGAAACACCATATATTTT. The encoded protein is CASPRARSGNTIYF.

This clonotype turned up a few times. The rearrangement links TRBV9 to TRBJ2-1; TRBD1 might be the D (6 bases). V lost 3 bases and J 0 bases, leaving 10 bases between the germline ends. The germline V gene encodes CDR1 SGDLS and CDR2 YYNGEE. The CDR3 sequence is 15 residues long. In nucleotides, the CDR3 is TGTGCCAGCAGCGGGGACACGGGCTCCTACAATGAGCAGTTCTTC. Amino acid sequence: CASSGDTGSYNEQFF.